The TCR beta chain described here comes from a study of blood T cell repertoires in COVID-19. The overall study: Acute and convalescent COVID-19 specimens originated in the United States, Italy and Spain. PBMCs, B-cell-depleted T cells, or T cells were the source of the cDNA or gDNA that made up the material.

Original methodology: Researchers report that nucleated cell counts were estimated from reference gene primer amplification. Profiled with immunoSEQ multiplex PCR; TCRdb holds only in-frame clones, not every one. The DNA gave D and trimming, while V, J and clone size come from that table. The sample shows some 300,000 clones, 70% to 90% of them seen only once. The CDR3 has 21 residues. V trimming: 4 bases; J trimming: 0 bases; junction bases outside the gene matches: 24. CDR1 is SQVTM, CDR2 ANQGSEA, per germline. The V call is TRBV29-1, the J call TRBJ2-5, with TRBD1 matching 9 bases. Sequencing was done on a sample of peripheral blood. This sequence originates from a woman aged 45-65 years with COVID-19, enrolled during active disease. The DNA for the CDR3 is TGCAGCGTTGCGAGGCTTCTCCCGGGACAGGGTGCCGTCCAAGACCAAGAGACCCAGTACTTC. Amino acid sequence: CSVARLLPGQGAVQDQETQYF. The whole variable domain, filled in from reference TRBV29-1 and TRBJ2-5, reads SAVISQKPSRDICQRGTSLTIQCQVDSQVTMMFWYRQQPGQSLTLIATANQGSEATYESGFVIDKFPISRPNLTFSTLTVSNMSPEDSSIYLCSVARLLPGQGAVQDQETQYFGPGTRLLVL.